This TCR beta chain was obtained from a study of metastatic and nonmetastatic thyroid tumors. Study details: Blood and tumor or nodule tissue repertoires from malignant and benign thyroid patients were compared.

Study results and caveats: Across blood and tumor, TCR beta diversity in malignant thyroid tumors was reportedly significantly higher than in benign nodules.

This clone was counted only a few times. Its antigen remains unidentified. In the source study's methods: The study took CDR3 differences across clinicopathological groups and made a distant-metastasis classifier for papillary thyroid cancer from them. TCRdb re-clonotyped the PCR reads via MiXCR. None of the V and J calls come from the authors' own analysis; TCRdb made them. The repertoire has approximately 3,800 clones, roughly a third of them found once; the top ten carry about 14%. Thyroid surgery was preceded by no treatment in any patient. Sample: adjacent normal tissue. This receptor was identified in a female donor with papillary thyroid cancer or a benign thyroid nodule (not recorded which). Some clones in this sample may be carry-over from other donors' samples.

This CDR3 is CASSVIGDIQETQYF. CDR3 sequence (DNA): TGTGCCAGCAGTGTCATAGGGGACATTCAAGAGACCCAGTACTTC. This chain links TRBV28 with TRBJ2-5; the D gene is possibly TRBD1 (6 bases). Trimming took 5 bases from V and 2 from J, leaving 15 bases between them. Looked up from germline, CDR1 is MDHEN and CDR2 is SYDVKM. The CDR3 is made up of 15 amino acids.